Sequencing of this T cell receptor beta chain was carried out in a study of molecular identifiers for immune sequencing clone quantification. This clonotype has at least ten counts. Generation of bulk TCR libraries relied on previously described methods and listed TCR primers. TCRdb re-called the PCR reads with MiXCR, one entry per CDR3 protein. Of 9,500 to 15,000 distinct CDR3 sequences in the sample, around 19% were seen once. Germline CDR1 is LGHNA and CDR2 is YSLEER. V dropped 1 base and J dropped 12; count of bases not matched to a gene: 6. The CDR3 has 14 amino acids. Input material: naive CD8+ T cells from blood, with Jurkat cell RNA spiked in. Documented subset: FACS-sorted CD8+CD4-CCR7+CD45RA+ naive T cells. This clonotype originated in a human donor in good health. Some libraries in this study had Jurkat cell RNA spiked in. V is TRBV4-3 and J is TRBJ2-1; 10 bases map to TRBD1. CDR3 in amino acids: CASSQGQGAIGQFF. CDR3 in DNA: TGCGCCAGCAGCCAAGGACAGGGGGCGATAGGGCAGTTCTTC.